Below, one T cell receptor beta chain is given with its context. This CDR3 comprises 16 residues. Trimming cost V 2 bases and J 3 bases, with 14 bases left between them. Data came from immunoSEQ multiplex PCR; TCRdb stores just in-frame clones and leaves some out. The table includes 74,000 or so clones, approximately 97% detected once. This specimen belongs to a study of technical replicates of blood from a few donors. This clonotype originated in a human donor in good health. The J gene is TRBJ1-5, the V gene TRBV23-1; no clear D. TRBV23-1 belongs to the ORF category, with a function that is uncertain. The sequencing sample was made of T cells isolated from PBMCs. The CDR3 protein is CASSQIRQAYNQPQHF. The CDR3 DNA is TGCGCCAGCAGTCAAATACGGCAGGCCTACAATCAGCCCCAGCATTTT.